One sample yielded the 7 T cell receptor beta chains listed below, sequenced in a study of blood T cell repertoires in COVID-19. Using immunoSEQ multiplex PCR, the repertoire was profiled, and TCRdb retains in-frame clones only, with some absent. The sample consists of approximately 60,000 clones, roughly three quarters of them appearing once. Sequences were obtained from peripheral blood. These receptors were obtained from an elderly woman with active or convalescent COVID-19.

The chain couples TRBV2 to TRBJ1-3; D uncertain. The ends were cut back, 5 bases at V and 4 bases at J, with 12 bases in the middle. Germline-derived CDR1 and CDR2 are SNHLY and FYNNEI. CDR3 length equals 14 residues. The CDR3 loop is CASSSMAFGNTIYF. CDR3 sequence (DNA): TGTGCCAGCAGTTCCATGGCCTTCGGAAACACCATATATTTT.

This clone came up once. The gene calls are TRBV19 and TRBJ1-1; tentatively, D is TRBD1 (6 bases). CDR3 length equals 14 residues. CDR1 and CDR2 from the germline V gene are LNHDA and SQIVND (reference sequence). Trimming took 5 bases from V and 0 from J, leaving 10 bases between them. The CDR3 sequence: CASSRTVMNTEAFF. CDR3 DNA sequence: TGTGCCAGTAGTCGGACAGTCATGAACACTGAAGCTTTCTTT.

The genes are TRBV9 and TRBJ2-7, with D possibly TRBD1 on 6 matching bases. V was clipped by 0 bases and J by 5 bases, with 21 bases between them. This CDR3 is built from 17 residues. CDR1 is SGDLS and CDR2 is YYNGEE in the germline V gene. The DNA of the CDR3 is TGTGCCAGCAGCGTAGAGGGGTCGCCGCACAGGGTCCACGAGCAGTACTTC. Translation: CASSVEGSPHRVHEQYF.

The CDR3 region has the DNA TGTGCCAGCAGTGAAACAGGGTATGGCTACACCTTC. It translates to CASSETGYGYTF. The chain carries TRBV2 and TRBJ1-2, with D possibly TRBD1 on 6 matching bases. Germline V gives CDR1 SNHLY, CDR2 FYNNEI. V lost 2 bases, J lost 5 bases, and 6 bases lay in between. The CDR3 loop spans 12 amino acids.

The chain combines TRBV20-1 with TRBJ1-6; D not resolved. V was shortened by 3 bases and J by 4 bases, with 13 bases between the two germline ends. Germline V gene data show CDR1 as DFQATT and CDR2 as SNEGSKA (reference sequence). This CDR3 spans 15 amino acids. The CDR3: CSASPGIAYNSPLHF. CDR3 coding DNA: TGCAGTGCTAGTCCGGGGATTGCGTATAATTCACCCCTCCACTTT.

The count of this clone is one. This chain uses TRBV6-5 with TRBJ2-7; 7 nucleotides agree with TRBD2. This CDR3 is built from 14 residues. Germline V CDR1 and CDR2: MNHEY, SVGAGI. The junction had 7 bases not matched to a gene; V was cut back by 6 bases and J by 2 bases. The CDR3 sequence is CASRVSGETYEQYF. For the CDR3, the DNA is TGTGCCAGCAGGGTAAGCGGGGAGACCTACGAGCAGTACTTC.

This sequence joins TRBV5-1 and TRBJ1-2; 8 nucleotides line up with TRBD1. The CDR3 contains 15 residues. The junction had 12 bases not matched to a gene; V was cut back by 3 bases and J by 8 bases. Per the germline V gene, CDR1 is SGHRS and CDR2 is YFSETQ. The CDR3 protein is CASSWRDRGLRGYTF. In DNA form, the CDR3 reads TGCGCCAGCAGCTGGAGAGACAGGGGCTTAAGGGGCTACACCTTC.